A selection of T cell receptor beta chains follows, all from one sample in a study of shared clonotypes between healthy human individuals. Repertoires were generated with immunoSEQ multiplex PCR, while TCRdb's copy carries only in-frame clones and drops some. The sample consists of some 1,900,000 clones, roughly 94% of them appearing once. Source material: naive CD8+ T cells sorted from blood. The receptor set was obtained from a man younger than 35 in good health. CDR3s include the opening cysteine and the closing phenylalanine or tryptophan. A D gene is named only where the DNA matches it firmly. Some rows have no size entry. The others give once, few or many, or a class for an expanded clone.

TGTGCCAGCAGCGCGTCGGGGGCGGGCTACAATGAGCAGTTCTTC CASSASGAGYNEQFF NA TRBV9 NA TRBJ2-1
TGCGCCAGCAGCCAAGATTCAGGGGCGGGGACAGATACGCAGTATTTT CASSQDSGAGTDTQYF NA TRBV4-3 NA TRBJ2-3
TGCGCCAGCAGCCAAGATCAGGCGGCCAGCGGTTCACCCCTCCACTTT CASSQDQAASGSPLHF NA TRBV4-1 NA TRBJ1-6
TGCGCCAGCAGTCAATCGGTCCAGGGTAGCACTCCAACTAATGAAAAACTGTTTTTT CASSQSVQGSTPTNEKLFF NA TRBV23-1 NA TRBJ1-4
TGTGCCAGCAGCTCGGAGGGGGCAGGACATGAAAAACTGTTTTTT CASSSEGAGHEKLFF NA TRBV9 TRBD1 TRBJ1-4
TGTGCCAGCAGCTCTCTTGCTAGCGGGGGGGCCTATGAGCAGTTCTTC CASSSLASGGAYEQFF NA TRBV2 TRBD2 TRBJ2-1
TGTGCCAGCAGGACAGAGTCTGGGGCCAACGTCCTGACTTTC CASRTESGANVLTF NA TRBV7-9 NA TRBJ2-6
TGTGCCACCAGCAGCGAAATCAACAGTCAGCCCCAGCATTTT CATSSEINSQPQHF NA TRBV15 NA TRBJ1-5
TGTGCCATCAGCCAAGGAATCTCCGGGGACAGAGGTAATTCACCCCTCCACTTT CAISQGISGDRGNSPLHF NA TRBV10-3 TRBD1 TRBJ1-6
TGCAGCGTTGAAGATCCCAGGCGCCCTAACTATGGCTACACCTTC CSVEDPRRPNYGYTF NA TRBV29-1 NA TRBJ1-2
TGCGCCAGCAGATCAGGGGACACTGAAGCTTTCTTT CASRSGDTEAFF few TRBV10-2 NA TRBJ1-1
TGTGCCAGCTCACCGGCTGGGGGCACCGGGGAGCTGTTTTTT CASSPAGGTGELFF NA TRBV18 NA TRBJ2-2
TGTGCCAGCCTCAGGGACCGCAGCTCCTATAATTCACCCCTCCACTTT CASLRDRSSYNSPLHF NA TRBV2 NA TRBJ1-6
TGCAGCGTCCCCGAGGGCGGAACGCAGTATTTT CSVPEGGTQYF once TRBV29-1 NA TRBJ2-3
TGTGCCAGCAGCTTGGGAGGACAGGGGGTCTATGGCTACACCTTC CASSLGGQGVYGYTF NA TRBV5-8 TRBD1 TRBJ1-2
TGCGCCAGCAGCCAGGAGCCGGGACTAGCGGGAGGTTTGAAGTTCTTC CASSQEPGLAGGLKFF NA TRBV4-1 TRBD2 TRBJ2-1
TGTGCCAGCAGCTTAGTGGGGGCCTACGAGCAGTACTTC CASSLVGAYEQYF NA TRBV7-2 NA TRBJ2-7
TGTGCCAGCAGCTTCGGGGGGTCGACCTACGAGCAGTACTTC CASSFGGSTYEQYF once TRBV11-2 TRBD2 TRBJ2-7
TGCGCCAGCAGCCCCGAAGGACTAGCAGGGCAAGAGACCCAGTACTTC CASSPEGLAGQETQYF NA TRBV4-1 TRBD2 TRBJ2-5
TGTGCCAGCAGCTTAGGGGGCTACGAGGATTACACCTTC CASSLGGYEDYTF NA TRBV7-8 NA TRBJ1-2
TGTGCCAGCAGCTTGGACACTGTCTATGGCTACACCTTC CASSLDTVYGYTF NA TRBV6-5 NA TRBJ1-2
TGCAGCGTTGAAGATGGTGAGCAGTTCTTC CSVEDGEQFF NA TRBV29-1 NA TRBJ2-1
TGTGCCAGCAGTGAAGCTTCCGGGGGCCTCACAGATACGCAGTATTTT CASSEASGGLTDTQYF NA TRBV2 NA TRBJ2-3
TGTGCCAGCAGCTTAGGTATGAACCACAATGAGCAGTTCTTC CASSLGMNHNEQFF NA TRBV13 NA TRBJ2-1
TGCGCCAGCAGCCAATCGTCCGGGAACCACAATGAGCAGTTCTTC CASSQSSGNHNEQFF NA TRBV4-3 NA TRBJ2-1
TGCGCCAGCAGCCAAGATCAGGGAGGCAATCAGCCCCAGCATTTT CASSQDQGGNQPQHF NA TRBV4-3 NA TRBJ1-5
TGTGCCATCAGTGATTCGGGGGTCAGCAATCAGCCCCAGCATTTT CAISDSGVSNQPQHF NA TRBV10-3 NA TRBJ1-5
TGTGCCAGCAGCCAGGGGGGGGAACAAGAGACCCAGTACTTC CASSQGGEQETQYF NA TRBV6-5 NA TRBJ2-5